This T cell receptor beta chain was retrieved from a study of blood T cell repertoires in COVID-19. Study in general: The origin of the acute and convalescent COVID-19 samples was the United States, Italy and Spain. The cDNA or gDNA used as material had been derived from T cells, B-cell-depleted T cells, or PBMCs.

J lost 5 bases, V lost 2 bases, and 1 base had no gene match. This CDR3 has 15 residues. Germline lookup yields CDR1 KGHDR and CDR2 SFDVKD. In the original workflow: Estimates of nucleated cell counts were drawn from the amplification of reference gene primers. Assay: immunoSEQ multiplex PCR; the TCRdb copy retains only in-frame clones and omits some. V, J and clone size are those of that table, while D and trimming were read from the DNA. The repertoire holds a few hundred thousand clones, 80% seen once, with approximately 6.6% in the top ten. The sequenced sample was peripheral blood. The receptor comes from a woman in her seventies with acute or convalescent COVID-19. This chain uses TRBV24-1 with TRBJ2-2; 10 bases align to TRBD1. CDR3 in DNA: TGTGCCACCAGTGATTGGACAGGGGGAACCGGGGAGCTGTTTTTT. Translating it yields CATSDWTGGTGELFF.